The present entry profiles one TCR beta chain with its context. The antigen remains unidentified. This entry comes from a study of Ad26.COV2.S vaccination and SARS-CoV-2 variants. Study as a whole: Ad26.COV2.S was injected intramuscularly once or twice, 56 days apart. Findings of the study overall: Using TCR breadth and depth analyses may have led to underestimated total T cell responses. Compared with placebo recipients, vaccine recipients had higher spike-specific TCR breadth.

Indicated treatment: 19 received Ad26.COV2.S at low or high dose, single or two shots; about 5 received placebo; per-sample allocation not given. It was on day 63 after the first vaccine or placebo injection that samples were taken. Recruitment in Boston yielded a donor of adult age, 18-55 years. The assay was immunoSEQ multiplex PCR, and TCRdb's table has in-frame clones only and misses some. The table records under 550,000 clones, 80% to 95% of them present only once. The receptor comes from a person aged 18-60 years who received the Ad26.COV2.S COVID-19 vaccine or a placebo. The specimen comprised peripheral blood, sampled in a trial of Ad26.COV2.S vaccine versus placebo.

The CDR3 protein is CASRSTGLETQYF. CDR3 nucleotide sequence: TGTGCCAGCAGATCAACAGGGTTGGAGACCCAGTACTTC. The rearrangement uses TRBV7-2 and TRBJ2-5, with D maybe TRBD1 (6 bases). The CDR3 consists of 13 residues. V lost 6 bases and J 5 bases, leaving 13 bases between the germline ends. Germline V lookup: CDR1 SGHTA, CDR2 FQGNSA.